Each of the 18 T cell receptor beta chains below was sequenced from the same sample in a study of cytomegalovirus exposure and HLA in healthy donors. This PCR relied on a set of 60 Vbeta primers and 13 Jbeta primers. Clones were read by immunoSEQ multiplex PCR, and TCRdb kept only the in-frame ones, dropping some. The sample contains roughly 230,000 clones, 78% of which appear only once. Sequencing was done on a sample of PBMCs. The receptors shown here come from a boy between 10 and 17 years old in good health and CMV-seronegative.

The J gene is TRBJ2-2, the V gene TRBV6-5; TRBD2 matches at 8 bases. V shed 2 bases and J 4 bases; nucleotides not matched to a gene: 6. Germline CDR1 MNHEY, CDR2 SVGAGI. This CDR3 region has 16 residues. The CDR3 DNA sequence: TGTGCCAGCAGTTACCTGGGACTAGGATTCACCGGGGAGCTGTTTTTT. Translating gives CASSYLGLGFTGELFF.

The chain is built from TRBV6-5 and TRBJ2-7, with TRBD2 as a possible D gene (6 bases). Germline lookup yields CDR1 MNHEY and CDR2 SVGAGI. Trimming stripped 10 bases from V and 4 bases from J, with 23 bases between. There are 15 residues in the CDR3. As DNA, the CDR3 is TGTGCCACCTGGTCGGGGGAGGCCCCCAATTACGAGCAGTACTTC. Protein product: CATWSGEAPNYEQYF.

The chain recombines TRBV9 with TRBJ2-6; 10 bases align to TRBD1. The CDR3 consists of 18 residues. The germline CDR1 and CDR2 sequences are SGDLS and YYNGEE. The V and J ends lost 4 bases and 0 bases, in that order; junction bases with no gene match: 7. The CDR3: CASSSPGQGSSGANVLTF. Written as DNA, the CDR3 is TGTGCCAGCAGCTCACCGGGACAGGGGTCCTCTGGGGCCAACGTCCTGACTTTC.

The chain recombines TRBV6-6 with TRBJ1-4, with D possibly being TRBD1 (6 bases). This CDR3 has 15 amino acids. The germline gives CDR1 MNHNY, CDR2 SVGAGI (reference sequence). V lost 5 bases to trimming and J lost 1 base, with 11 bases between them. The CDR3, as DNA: TGTGCCAGCAGTCTCTGGGGGCGAACTAATGAAAAACTGTTTTTT. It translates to CASSLWGRTNEKLFF.

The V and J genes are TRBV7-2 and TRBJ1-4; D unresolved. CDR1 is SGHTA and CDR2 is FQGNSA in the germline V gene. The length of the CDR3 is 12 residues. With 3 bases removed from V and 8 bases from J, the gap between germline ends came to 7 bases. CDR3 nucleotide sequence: TGTGCCAGCAGCTTCCCCCTCGAAAAACTGTTTTTT. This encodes CASSFPLEKLFF. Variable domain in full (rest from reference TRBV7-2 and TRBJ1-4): GAGVSQSPSNKVTEKGKDVELRCDPISGHTALYWYRQSLGQGLEFLIYFQGNSAPDKSGLPSDRFSAERTGGSVSTLTIQRTQQEDSAVYLCASSFPLEKLFFGSGTQLSVL.

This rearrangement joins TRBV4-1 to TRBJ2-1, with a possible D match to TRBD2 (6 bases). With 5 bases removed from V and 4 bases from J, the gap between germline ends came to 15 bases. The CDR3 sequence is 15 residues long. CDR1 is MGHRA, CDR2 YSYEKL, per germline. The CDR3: CASSNRGSLYNEQFF. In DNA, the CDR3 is TGCGCCAGCAGCAATCGGGGGAGCCTATACAATGAGCAGTTCTTC.

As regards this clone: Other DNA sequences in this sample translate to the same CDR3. The CDR3 sequence: CASSLGDRPSEQYF. In nucleotides, the CDR3 is TGTGCCAGCAGTCTGGGGGACAGGCCCTCCGAGCAGTACTTC. This sequence joins TRBV27 and TRBJ2-7; the match to TRBD1 covers 8 bases. The CDR3 is 14 amino acids. Germline assignment: CDR1 MNHEY and CDR2 SMNVEV (reference sequence). Unmatched junction bases numbered 9, after V lost 5 bases and J lost 6 bases.

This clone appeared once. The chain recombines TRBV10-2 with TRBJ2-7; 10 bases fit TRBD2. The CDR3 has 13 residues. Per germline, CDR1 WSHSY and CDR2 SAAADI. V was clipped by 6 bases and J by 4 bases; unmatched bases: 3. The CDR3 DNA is TGCGCCAGCAGACTAGCGGGAATATACGAGCAGTACTTC. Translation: CASRLAGIYEQYF.

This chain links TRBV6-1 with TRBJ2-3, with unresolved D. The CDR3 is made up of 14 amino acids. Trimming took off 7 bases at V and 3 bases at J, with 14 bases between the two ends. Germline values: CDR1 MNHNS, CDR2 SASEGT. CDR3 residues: CASMAASRTDTQYF. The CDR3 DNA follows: TGTGCCAGCATGGCGGCCTCAAGGACAGATACGCAGTATTTT.

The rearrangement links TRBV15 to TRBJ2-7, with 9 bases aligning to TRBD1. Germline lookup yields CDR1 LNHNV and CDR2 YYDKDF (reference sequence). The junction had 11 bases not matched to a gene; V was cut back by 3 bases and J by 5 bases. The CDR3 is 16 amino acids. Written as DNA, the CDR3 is TGTGCCACCAGCAGGGAGAAACAGGGGGCGGGGGACGAGCAGTACTTC. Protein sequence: CATSREKQGAGDEQYF.

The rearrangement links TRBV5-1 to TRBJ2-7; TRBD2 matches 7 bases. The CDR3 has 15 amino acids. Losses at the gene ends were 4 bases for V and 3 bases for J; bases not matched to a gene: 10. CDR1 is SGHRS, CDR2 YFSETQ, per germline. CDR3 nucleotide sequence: TGCGCCAGCAGCAGCGTAAGCGGGGTTTTCTACGAGCAGTACTTC. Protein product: CASSSVSGVFYEQYF.

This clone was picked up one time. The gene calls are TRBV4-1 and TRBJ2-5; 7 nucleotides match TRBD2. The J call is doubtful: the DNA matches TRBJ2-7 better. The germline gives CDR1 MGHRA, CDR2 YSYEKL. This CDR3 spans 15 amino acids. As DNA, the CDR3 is TGCGCCAGCAGCCAAGCAATCGGGGGGATCTACGAGCAGTACTTC. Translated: CASSQAIGGIYEQYF.

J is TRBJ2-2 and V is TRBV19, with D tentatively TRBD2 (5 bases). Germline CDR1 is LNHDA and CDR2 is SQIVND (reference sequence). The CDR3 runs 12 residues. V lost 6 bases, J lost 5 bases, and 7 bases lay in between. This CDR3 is CASSSGTGELFF. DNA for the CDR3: TGTGCCAGTAGCAGCGGAACCGGGGAGCTGTTTTTT.

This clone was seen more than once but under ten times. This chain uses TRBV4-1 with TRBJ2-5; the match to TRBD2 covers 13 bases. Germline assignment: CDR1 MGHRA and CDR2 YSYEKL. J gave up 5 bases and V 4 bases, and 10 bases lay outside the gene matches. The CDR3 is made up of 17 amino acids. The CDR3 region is CASSPYGTSGNGETQYF. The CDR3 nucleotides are TGCGCCAGCAGCCCATATGGGACTAGCGGGAACGGTGAGACCCAGTACTTC.

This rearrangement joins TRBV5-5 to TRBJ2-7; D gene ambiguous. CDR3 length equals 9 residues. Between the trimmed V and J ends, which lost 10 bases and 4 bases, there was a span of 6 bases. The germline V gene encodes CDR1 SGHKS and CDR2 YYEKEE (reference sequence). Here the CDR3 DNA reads TGTGCCCCCTTATACGAGCAGTACTTC. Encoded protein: CAPLYEQYF.

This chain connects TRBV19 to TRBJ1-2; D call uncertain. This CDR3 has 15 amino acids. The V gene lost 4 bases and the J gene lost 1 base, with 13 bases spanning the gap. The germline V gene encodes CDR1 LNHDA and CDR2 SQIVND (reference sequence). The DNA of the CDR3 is TGTGCCAGTAGTAGTGCTTTGGACTTTAACTATGGCTACACCTTC. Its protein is CASSSALDFNYGYTF. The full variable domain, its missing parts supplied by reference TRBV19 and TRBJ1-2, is DGGITQSPKYLFRKEGQNVTLSCEQNLNHDAMYWYRQDPGQGLRLIYYSQIVNDFQKGDIAEGYSVSREKKESFPLTVTSAQKNPTAFYLCASSSALDFNYGYTFGSGTRLTVV.

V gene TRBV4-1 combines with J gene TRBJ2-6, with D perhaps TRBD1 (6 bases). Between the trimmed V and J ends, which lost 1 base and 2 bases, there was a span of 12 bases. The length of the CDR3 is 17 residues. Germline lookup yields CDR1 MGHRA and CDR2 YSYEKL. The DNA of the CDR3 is TGCGCCAGCAGCCAAGTGCAGGGGACCCCTGGGGCCAACGTCCTGACTTTC. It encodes CASSQVQGTPGANVLTF.

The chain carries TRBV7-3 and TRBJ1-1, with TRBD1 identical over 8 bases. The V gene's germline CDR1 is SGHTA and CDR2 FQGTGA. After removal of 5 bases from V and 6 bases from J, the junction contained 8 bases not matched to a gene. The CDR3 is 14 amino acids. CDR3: CASSPRAGGPEAFF. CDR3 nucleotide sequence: TGTGCCAGCAGCCCTAGGGCAGGGGGCCCTGAAGCTTTCTTT.